The rows below give T cell receptor beta chains drawn from one sample of a study of blood T cell repertoires in COVID-19. The assay was immunoSEQ multiplex PCR, and TCRdb's table has in-frame clones only and misses some. Among 130,000 or so clones listed, 84% were seen once. The sample was peripheral blood. The receptor source for this set is a man younger than 40 with COVID-19, enrolled during active disease. The CDR3 runs from the conserved cysteine through the conserved F or W. Each record gives: clone size, V gene, D gene, J gene, CDR3 protein, CDR3 DNA. A D gene is named only where the DNA matches it firmly. Clone sizes are given selectively: once, few, many, or a class where the clone is expanded.

>NA|TRBV10-2|TRBD1|TRBJ1-5
CASMGAGGGQPQHF
TGCGCCAGCATGGGTGCAGGGGGCGGTCAGCCCCAGCATTTT
>once|TRBV2|NA|TRBJ2-3
CASSLLTDTQYF
TGTGCCAGCAGCCTCCTAACAGATACGCAGTATTTT
>NA|TRBV4-1|NA|TRBJ2-3
CASSQEGGEDTQYF
TGCGCCAGCAGCCAAGAAGGAGGTGAAGATACGCAGTATTTT
>NA|TRBV14|TRBD1|TRBJ1-3
CASSEDRVGNTIYF
TGTGCCAGCAGCGAAGACAGGGTCGGAAACACCATATATTTT
>NA|TRBV28|TRBD2|TRBJ2-3
CASSFPGGLAGTDTQYF
TGTGCCAGCAGTTTCCCGGGAGGACTAGCGGGCACAGATACGCAGTATTTT
>NA|TRBV2|TRBD1|TRBJ2-3
CASDRDTDTQYF
TGTGCCAGCGACAGGGACACAGATACGCAGTATTTT
>NA|TRBV7-8|TRBD1|TRBJ1-1
CASSLDRGQGAEAFF
TGTGCCAGCAGCCTGGACCGAGGACAGGGGGCTGAAGCTTTCTTT
>NA|TRBV10-3|TRBD1|TRBJ2-5
CAIRGGTGAGRETQYF
TGTGCCATCAGGGGGGGGACAGGGGCCGGTCGGGAGACCCAGTACTTC
>NA|TRBV19|NA|TRBJ2-3
CASSIAGTSTDTQYF
TGTGCCAGTAGTATAGCGGGAACTAGCACAGATACGCAGTATTTT
>NA|TRBV7-9|NA|TRBJ1-1
CASSYSSRNTEAFF
TGTGCCAGCAGCTACTCTAGTAGAAACACTGAAGCTTTCTTT
>NA|TRBV7-9|NA|TRBJ1-3
CAGSRSSGNTIYF
TGTGCCGGGAGCAGGTCCTCTGGAAACACCATATATTTT
>NA|TRBV4-1|TRBD2|TRBJ2-2
CASSQVAGRGTGELFF
TGCGCCAGCAGCCAAGTTGCCGGGAGGGGGACCGGGGAGCTGTTTTTT
>once|TRBV28|TRBD1|TRBJ2-3
CASSLWQGGTDTQYF
TGTGCCAGCTCCCTATGGCAGGGGGGCACAGATACGCAGTATTTT
>NA|TRBV28|NA|TRBJ1-3
CASRVPWRSGNTIYF
TGTGCCAGCAGGGTCCCCTGGAGATCTGGAAACACCATATATTTT
>NA|TRBV4-3|NA|TRBJ2-7
CASSQDASQGGAYEQYF
TGCGCCAGCAGCCAAGATGCCTCCCAGGGGGGTGCGTACGAGCAGTACTTC
>NA|TRBV7-2|TRBD1|TRBJ2-7
CASSLDRGYEQYF
TGTGCCAGCAGCTTGGACAGGGGATACGAGCAGTACTTC
>NA|TRBV28|TRBD1|TRBJ1-1
CASSYGTGRNTEAFF
TGTGCCAGCAGTTACGGGACAGGGAGGAACACTGAAGCTTTCTTT
>NA|TRBV6-5|TRBD1|TRBJ1-5
CATAKQGSPQPQHF
TGTGCCACTGCGAAACAGGGGTCCCCGCAGCCCCAGCATTTT
>NA|TRBV28|NA|TRBJ2-2
CASITLVAANTGELFF
TGTGCCAGCATCACTTTGGTAGCGGCGAACACCGGGGAGCTGTTTTTT
>once|TRBV9|TRBD1|TRBJ1-2
CASSEGQGDYGYTF
TGTGCCAGCAGCGAGGGACAGGGGGACTATGGCTACACCTTC
>NA|TRBV7-2|NA|TRBJ1-2
CASSLARQVYGYTF
TGTGCCAGCAGCTTAGCGAGACAGGTTTATGGCTACACCTTC
>NA|TRBV3-1/TRBV3-2|TRBD2|TRBJ2-1
CASSRTSGRGSPHEQFF
TGTGCCAGCAGCCGGACTAGCGGGAGAGGTTCCCCCCATGAGCAGTTCTTC
>NA|TRBV5-1|TRBD2|TRBJ2-3
CASSRRGDTDTQYF
TGCGCCAGCAGCCGCCGGGGGGACACAGATACGCAGTATTTT
>NA|TRBV28|NA|TRBJ1-1
CASSSSGRDTEAFF
TGTGCCAGCAGTTCTTCAGGGCGCGACACTGAAGCTTTCTTT
>NA|TRBV29-1|TRBD2|TRBJ2-3
CSVRIAGPTDTQYF
TGCAGCGTACGTATAGCGGGCCCCACAGATACGCAGTATTTT
>NA|TRBV19|NA|TRBJ2-3
CASSRASGTTDTQYF
TGTGCCAGTAGTAGGGCTTCGGGAACCACAGATACGCAGTATTTT
>once|TRBV5-5|TRBD1|TRBJ1-1
CASSFQGQAWNTEAFF
TGTGCCAGCAGCTTCCAGGGACAGGCCTGGAACACTGAAGCTTTCTTT
>NA|TRBV7-9|NA|TRBJ1-2
CASMGPSGAKGYGYTF
TGTGCCAGCATGGGACCTTCAGGGGCTAAAGGCTATGGCTACACCTTC
>once|TRBV6-5|TRBD2|TRBJ2-3
CASTSAGSTDTQYF
TGTGCCAGCACCTCAGCGGGATCCACAGATACGCAGTATTTT
>NA|TRBV27|TRBD2|TRBJ2-1
CASSLISGSDEQFF
TGTGCCAGCAGTTTGATTAGCGGGAGTGATGAGCAGTTCTTC
>NA|TRBV29-1|NA|TRBJ1-1
CRVDKNNTEAFF
TGCAGGGTGGACAAGAATAACACTGAAGCTTTCTTT
>NA|TRBV24-1|NA|TRBJ2-3
CATSDFGRRTADTQYF
TGTGCCACCAGTGATTTCGGCAGGCGCACGGCAGATACGCAGTATTTT
>NA|TRBV3-1/TRBV3-2|NA|TRBJ1-3
CASSQPRQATGNTIYF
TGTGCCAGCAGCCAACCACGACAGGCTACAGGAAACACCATATATTTT
>NA|TRBV14|TRBD1|TRBJ1-2
CASSAPQGKLYGYTF
TGTGCCAGCAGCGCCCCACAGGGGAAACTCTATGGCTACACCTTC
>NA|TRBV20-1|NA|TRBJ1-1
CSARQNTEAFF
TGCAGTGCTAGACAGAACACTGAAGCTTTCTTT
>NA|TRBV7-2|NA|TRBJ1-6
CASSLDRGPLHF
TGTGCCAGCAGCTTAGACCGAGGACCCCTCCACTTT
>NA|TRBV10-2|NA|TRBJ2-2
CASATGGELFF
TGCGCCAGCGCAACGGGCGGGGAGCTGTTTTTT
>NA|TRBV24-1|NA|TRBJ2-5
CATSDQGGEWETQYF
TGTGCCACCAGTGATCAGGGGGGAGAATGGGAGACCCAGTACTTC
>NA|TRBV19|TRBD2|TRBJ2-1
CASSTTGLAGDEQFF
TGTGCCAGTAGTACAACGGGACTAGCGGGAGATGAGCAGTTCTTC
>NA|TRBV6-5|NA|TRBJ1-2
CASSPRLAGGYGYTF
TGTGCCAGCAGTCCCCGGTTGGCGGGCGGCTATGGCTACACCTTC
>NA|TRBV6-2/TRBV6-3|TRBD1|TRBJ2-7
CASSRDRGLYEQYF
TGTGCCAGCAGTCGTGACAGGGGGCTTTACGAGCAGTACTTC
>NA|TRBV20-1|NA|TRBJ1-1
CSASGLMNTEAFF
TGCAGTGCTAGTGGTTTAATGAACACTGAAGCTTTCTTT
>few|TRBV28|TRBD1|TRBJ2-7
CASSLPPTGGGYEQYF
TGTGCCAGCAGCCTACCACCGACAGGGGGCGGGTACGAGCAGTACTTC
>NA|TRBV7-2|NA|TRBJ2-1
CASSPNSVTRSHEQFF
TGTGCCAGCAGCCCGAATTCAGTGACTCGATCCCATGAGCAGTTCTTC
>few|TRBV19|NA|TRBJ1-5
CASSIWAGNTDQPQHF
TGTGCCAGTAGTATTTGGGCAGGGAATACGGATCAGCCCCAGCATTTT
>NA|TRBV19|NA|TRBJ1-5
CASSRPGGDSNQPQHF
TGTGCCAGTAGTAGGCCCGGAGGGGATAGCAATCAGCCCCAGCATTTT
>NA|TRBV5-1|NA|TRBJ2-7
CASSLAQRYEQYF
TGCGCCAGCAGCTTGGCCCAACGGTACGAGCAGTACTTC
>NA|TRBV9|TRBD2|TRBJ2-5
CASSVEGGRIETQYF
TGTGCCAGCAGCGTAGAAGGCGGGAGGATCGAGACCCAGTACTTC